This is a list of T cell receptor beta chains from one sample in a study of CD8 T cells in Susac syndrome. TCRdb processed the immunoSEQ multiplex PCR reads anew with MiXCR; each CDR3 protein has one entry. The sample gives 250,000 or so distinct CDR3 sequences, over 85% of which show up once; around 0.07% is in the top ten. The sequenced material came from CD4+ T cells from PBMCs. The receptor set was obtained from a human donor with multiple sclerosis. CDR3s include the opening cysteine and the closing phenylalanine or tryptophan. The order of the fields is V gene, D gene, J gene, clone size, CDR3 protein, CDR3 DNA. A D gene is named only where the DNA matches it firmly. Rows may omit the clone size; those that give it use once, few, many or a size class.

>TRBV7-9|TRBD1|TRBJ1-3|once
CASSWRTGSGNTIYF
TGTGCCAGCAGCTGGCGGACAGGATCTGGAAACACCATATATTTT
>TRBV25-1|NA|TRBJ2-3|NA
CASSEYSTDTQYF
TGTGCCAGCAGTGAATACAGCACAGATACGCAGTATTTT
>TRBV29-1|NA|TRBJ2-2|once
CSVGRRDGGELFF
TGCAGCGTGGGAAGGAGAGATGGCGGGGAGCTGTTTTTT
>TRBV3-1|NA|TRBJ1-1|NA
CASSQDQGGTEAFF
TGTGCCAGCAGCCAAGATCAAGGGGGGACTGAAGCTTTCTTT
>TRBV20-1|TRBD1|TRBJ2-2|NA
CSARGLRGQNTGELFF
TGCAGTGCTAGAGGTTTGAGGGGGCAGAACACCGGGGAGCTGTTTTTT
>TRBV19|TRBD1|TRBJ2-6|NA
CASTVRGSSGANVLTF
TGTGCCAGTACTGTCAGGGGGAGCTCTGGGGCCAACGTCCTGACTTTC
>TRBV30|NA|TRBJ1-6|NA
CAWTPGNPNSPIHF
TGTGCCTGGACTCCAGGGAATCCCAATTCACCCATCCACTTT
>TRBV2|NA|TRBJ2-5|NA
CASRAGPPVGTQYF
TGTGCCAGCAGAGCCGGGCCCCCGGTGGGGACCCAGTACTTC
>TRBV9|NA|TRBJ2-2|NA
CASSTRWRDNTGELFF
TGTGCCAGCAGCACCCGTTGGCGGGATAACACCGGGGAGCTGTTTTTT
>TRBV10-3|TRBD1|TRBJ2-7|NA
CAISEDGTAVYEQYF
TGTGCCATCAGTGAGGATGGGACAGCCGTCTACGAGCAGTACTTC
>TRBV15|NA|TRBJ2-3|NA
CATSSPRDDTDTQYF
TGTGCCACCAGCAGTCCCCGGGATGATACAGATACGCAGTATTTT
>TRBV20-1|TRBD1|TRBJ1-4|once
CSASDGTGLNEKLFF
TGCAGTGCTAGTGACGGGACAGGGCTTAATGAAAAACTGTTTTTT
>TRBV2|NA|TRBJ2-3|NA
CASSFTEFAQYF
TGTGCCAGCAGTTTCACAGAGTTCGCGCAGTATTTT
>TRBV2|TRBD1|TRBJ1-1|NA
CASRPRTGDITEAFF
TGTGCCAGCAGGCCCAGGACAGGGGACATCACTGAAGCTTTCTTT
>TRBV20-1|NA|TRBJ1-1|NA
CSARDPGMDTEAFF
TGCAGTGCTAGAGATCCAGGGATGGACACTGAAGCTTTCTTT
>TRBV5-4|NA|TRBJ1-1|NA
CASSNGGGSTEAFF
TGTGCCAGCAGTAATGGCGGGGGTAGCACTGAAGCTTTCTTT
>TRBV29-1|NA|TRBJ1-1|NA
CSVEQGITEAFF
TGCAGCGTTGAACAGGGGATCACTGAAGCTTTCTTT
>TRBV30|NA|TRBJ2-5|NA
CAWSRGLGQETQYF
TGTGCCTGGAGCAGGGGCCTCGGTCAAGAGACCCAGTACTTC
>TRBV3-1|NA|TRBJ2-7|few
CASSQGAGSSYEQYF
TGTGCCAGCAGCCAAGGGGCGGGGAGCTCCTACGAGCAGTACTTC
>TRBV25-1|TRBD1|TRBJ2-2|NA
CASSDGQVLYPPGELFF
TGTGCCAGCAGTGACGGACAGGTCTTATACCCGCCCGGGGAGCTGTTTTTT
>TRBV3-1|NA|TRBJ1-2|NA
CASSQNYGYTF
TGTGCCAGCAGCCAAAACTATGGCTACACCTTC
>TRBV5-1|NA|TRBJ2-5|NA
CASSLMPAQETQYF
TGCGCCAGCAGCTTGATGCCAGCACAAGAGACCCAGTACTTC
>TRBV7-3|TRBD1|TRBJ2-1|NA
CASSPDTGVKLYEQFF
TGTGCCAGCAGCCCAGACACAGGGGTTAAGCTGTATGAGCAGTTCTTC
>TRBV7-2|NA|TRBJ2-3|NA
CASTVRDTQYF
TGTGCCAGCACCGTTCGAGATACGCAGTATTTT
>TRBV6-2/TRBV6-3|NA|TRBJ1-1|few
CASSYRFAVRKNTEAFF
TGTGCCAGCAGTTACCGTTTCGCAGTGAGAAAGAACACTGAAGCTTTCTTT
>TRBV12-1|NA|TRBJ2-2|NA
CASSSVTFPELFF
TGTGCCAGCAGCTCCGTGACCTTTCCGGAGCTGTTTTTT
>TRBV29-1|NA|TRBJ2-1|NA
CSVQKGARYNEQFF
TGCAGCGTCCAAAAGGGAGCCCGCTACAATGAGCAGTTCTTC
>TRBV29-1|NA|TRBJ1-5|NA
CSARAGNQPQHF
TGCAGCGCTCGGGCTGGCAATCAGCCCCAGCATTTT
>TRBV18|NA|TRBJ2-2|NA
CASSPLANTGELFF
TGTGCCAGCTCACCATTGGCGAACACCGGGGAGCTGTTTTTT
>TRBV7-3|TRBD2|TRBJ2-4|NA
CASSPQAGGGKNIQYF
TGTGCCAGCAGCCCCCAGGCGGGAGGGGGCAAAAACATTCAGTACTTC
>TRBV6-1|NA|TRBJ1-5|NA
CASSEAGGQPQHF
TGTGCCAGCAGTGAAGCAGGAGGACAGCCCCAGCATTTT
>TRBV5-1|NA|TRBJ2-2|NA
CASSPGTFRNTGELFF
TGCGCCAGCAGCCCTGGGACTTTCAGGAACACCGGGGAGCTGTTTTTT
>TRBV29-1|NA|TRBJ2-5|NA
CSASRRGQETQYF
TGCAGCGCTTCTCGGAGGGGGCAAGAGACCCAGTACTTC
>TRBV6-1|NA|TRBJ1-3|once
CASSRGGLSSGNTIYF
TGTGCCAGCAGCCGAGGAGGGCTGAGCTCTGGAAACACCATATATTTT
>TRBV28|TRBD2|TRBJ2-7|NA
CASTAGIEQYF
TGTGCCAGCACAGCGGGGATTGAGCAGTACTTC
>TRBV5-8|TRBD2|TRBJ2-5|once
CASSPGLAGHQETQYF
TGTGCCAGCAGCCCCGGACTAGCGGGGCACCAAGAGACCCAGTACTTC
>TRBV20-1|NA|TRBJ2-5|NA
CSARRRGGETQYF
TGCAGTGCTAGGAGGCGGGGAGGAGAGACCCAGTACTTC
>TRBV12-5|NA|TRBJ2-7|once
CASGLEGIYEQYF
TGTGCTAGTGGTTTGGAGGGTATCTACGAGCAGTACTTC
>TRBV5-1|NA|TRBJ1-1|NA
CASSLGGGSLEAFF
TGCGCCAGCAGCTTGGGGGGCGGTTCCCTTGAAGCTTTCTTT
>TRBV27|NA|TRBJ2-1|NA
CASWVAYNEQFF
TGTGCCAGCTGGGTAGCCTACAATGAGCAGTTCTTC
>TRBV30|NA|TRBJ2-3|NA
CAWSPPGTRTDTQYF
TGTGCCTGGAGCCCCCCCGGGACACGCACAGATACGCAGTATTTT
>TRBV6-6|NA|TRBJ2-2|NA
CASLRDRTGELFF
TGTGCCAGCCTCCGAGACCGAACCGGGGAGCTGTTTTTT
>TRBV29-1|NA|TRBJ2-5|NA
CSASESQETQYF
TGCAGCGCCTCGGAGTCGCAAGAGACCCAGTACTTC
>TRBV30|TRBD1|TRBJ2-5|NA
CAWSRQGGLKTQYF
TGTGCCTGGAGCCGACAGGGCGGGTTAAAGACCCAGTACTTC
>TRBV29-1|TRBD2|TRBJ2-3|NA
CSVEQAGEPDTQYF
TGCAGCGTTGAACAAGCGGGAGAACCAGATACGCAGTATTTT
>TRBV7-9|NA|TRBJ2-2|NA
CASSLEGNTGELFF
TGTGCCAGCAGCTTGGAAGGGAACACCGGGGAGCTGTTTTTT
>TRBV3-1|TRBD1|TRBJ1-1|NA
CASSQDRGTGQTEAFF
TGTGCCAGCAGCCAAGATAGGGGGACAGGGCAAACTGAAGCTTTCTTT
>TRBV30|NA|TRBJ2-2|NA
CAYKLDRPTGELFF
TGTGCCTACAAACTGGACCGTCCAACCGGGGAGCTGTTTTTT
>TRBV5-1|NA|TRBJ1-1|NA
CASSSGTWTLNTEAFF
TGCGCCAGCAGCTCGGGGACCTGGACCTTGAACACTGAAGCTTTCTTT
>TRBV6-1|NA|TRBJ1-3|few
CASRPTGRGSGNTIYF
TGTGCCAGCAGGCCCACAGGGCGAGGGTCTGGAAACACCATATATTTT
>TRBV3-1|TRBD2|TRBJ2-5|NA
CASSQDRGRRGETQYF
TGTGCCAGCAGCCAAGACCGCGGGAGGCGAGGAGAGACCCAGTACTTC
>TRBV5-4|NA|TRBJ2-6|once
CASRNRAGANVLTF
TGTGCCAGCAGAAACAGGGCTGGGGCCAACGTCCTGACTTTC
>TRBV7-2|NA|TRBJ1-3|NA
CASSLMGSSGNTIYF
TGTGCCAGCAGCTTAATGGGGAGCTCTGGAAACACCATATATTTT
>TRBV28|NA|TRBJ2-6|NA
CASSFARSGANVLTF
TGTGCCAGCAGTTTTGCGAGATCCGGGGCCAACGTCCTGACTTTC
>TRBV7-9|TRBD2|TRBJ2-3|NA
CASSWEGLAPDTQYF
TGTGCCAGCAGCTGGGAGGGACTAGCGCCAGATACGCAGTATTTT
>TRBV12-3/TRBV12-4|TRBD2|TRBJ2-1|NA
CASSWGLAYEQFF
TGTGCCAGCAGCTGGGGACTAGCGTATGAGCAGTTCTTC
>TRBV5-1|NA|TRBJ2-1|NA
CASSARGDNYNEQFF
TGCGCCAGCAGCGCCCGGGGGGACAATTACAATGAGCAGTTCTTC